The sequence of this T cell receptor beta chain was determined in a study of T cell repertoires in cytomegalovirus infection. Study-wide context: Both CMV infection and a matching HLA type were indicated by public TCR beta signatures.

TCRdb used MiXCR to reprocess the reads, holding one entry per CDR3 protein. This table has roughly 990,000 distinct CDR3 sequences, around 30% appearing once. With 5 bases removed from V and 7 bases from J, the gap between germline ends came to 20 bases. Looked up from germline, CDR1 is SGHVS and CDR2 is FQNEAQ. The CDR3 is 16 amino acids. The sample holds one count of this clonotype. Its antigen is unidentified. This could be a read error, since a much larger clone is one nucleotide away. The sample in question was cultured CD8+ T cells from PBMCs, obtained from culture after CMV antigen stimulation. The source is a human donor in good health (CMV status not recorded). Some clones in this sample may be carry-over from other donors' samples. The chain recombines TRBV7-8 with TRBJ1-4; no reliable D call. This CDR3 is CASSTSSPGRSEKLFF. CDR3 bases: TGTGCCAGCAGCACGTCTAGCCCTGGGAGGAGTGAAAAACTGTTTTTT.